In its sample, the clone carrying this TCR beta chain was seen a few times. Its target is unknown. The data are from a study of CD8 T cells in ankylosing spondylitis. Trimming removed 0 bases from V and 4 bases from J, with 19 bases in between. CDR1 SGHVS and CDR2 FNYEAQ come from the germline V gene. The CDR3 runs to 17 residues. Each TCR beta library was made by quantitative 5'-RACE that incorporated molecular barcodes. TCRdb reprocessed the 5' RACE reads via MiXCR and lists one record per CDR3 protein. The table lists roughly 180,000 distinct CDR3 sequences, roughly 13% of them singletons. Notes on the study in general: Ankylosing spondylitis blood seemed to carry a telltale TCR beta motif made of roughly 8 highly homologous variants. Existing reports had already noted some motif variants in reactive arthritis synovial fluid and blood.

The V and J genes are TRBV7-6 and TRBJ2-7; D might be TRBD1 (6 bases). This TCR derives from a male donor with ankylosing spondylitis or in good health (not recorded which). The sequencing sample was made of blood, either unsorted or a sorted T cell fraction (not recorded which). As DNA, the CDR3 is TGTGCCAGCAGCTTAGCTGAGCCGGGACACCGCGGATACGAGCAGTACTTC. It encodes CASSLAEPGHRGYEQYF.